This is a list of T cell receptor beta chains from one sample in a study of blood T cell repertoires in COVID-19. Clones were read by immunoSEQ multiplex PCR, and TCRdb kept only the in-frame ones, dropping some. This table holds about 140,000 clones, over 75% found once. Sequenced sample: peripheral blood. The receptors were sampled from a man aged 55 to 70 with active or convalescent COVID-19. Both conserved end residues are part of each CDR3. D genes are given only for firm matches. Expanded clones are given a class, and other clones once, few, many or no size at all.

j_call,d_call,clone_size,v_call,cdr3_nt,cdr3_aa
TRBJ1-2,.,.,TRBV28,TGTGCCAGCAGTTTATTCAGAGGGGACACCTATGGCTACACCTTC,CASSLFRGDTYGYTF
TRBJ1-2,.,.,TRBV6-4,TGTGCCAGCAGAGCAGACGGGAGAGCTAACTATGGCTACACCTTC,CASRADGRANYGYTF
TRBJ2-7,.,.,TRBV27,TGTGCCAGCAGTTTATATGAGGGCGGCGGGCAGTACTTC,CASSLYEGGGQYF
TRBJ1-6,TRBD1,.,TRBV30,TGTGCCTGGAGTGTACCGGGACAGGGTTTTAATTCACCCCTCCACTTT,CAWSVPGQGFNSPLHF
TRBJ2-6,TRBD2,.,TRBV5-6,TGTGCCAGCAGCCGGGAGGCGGGAGGGTCCGGGGCCAACGTCCTGACTTTC,CASSREAGGSGANVLTF
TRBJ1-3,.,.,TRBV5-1,TGCGCCAGCAGCTTGATTGGGGGCGGAAACACCATATATTTT,CASSLIGGGNTIYF
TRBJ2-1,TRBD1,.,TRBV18,TGTGCCAGCTCACCACCAAACAGGGGCGGCACCTACAATGAGCAGTTCTTC,CASSPPNRGGTYNEQFF
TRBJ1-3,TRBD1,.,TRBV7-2,TGTGCCAGCAGCTTAGCTGGGACAGGGGATCGGAGAAACACCATATATTTT,CASSLAGTGDRRNTIYF
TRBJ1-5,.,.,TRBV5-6,TGTGCCAGCAGCTCTGGGGGGATAAGGCCCCAGCATTTT,CASSSGGIRPQHF
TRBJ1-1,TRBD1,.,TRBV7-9,TGTGCCAGCAGCTCCAGAGGTCGGGGACAGGGGAGTAGGAACACTGAAGCTTTCTTT,CASSSRGRGQGSRNTEAFF
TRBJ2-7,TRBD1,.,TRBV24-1,TGTGCCGCCGGGACAGGGTCCTACGAGCAGTACTTC,CAAGTGSYEQYF
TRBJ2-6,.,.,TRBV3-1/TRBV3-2,TGTGCCAGCCCACTGGGCAGGACAAGCTCTGGGGCCAACGTCCTGACTTTC,CASPLGRTSSGANVLTF
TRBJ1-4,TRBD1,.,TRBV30,TGTGCCTGGGGGAGGGACAGGGGAAGAGGACTGTTTTTT,CAWGRDRGRGLFF
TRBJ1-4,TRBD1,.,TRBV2,TGTGCCAGTCAGGGGGCTTCTGAAAAACTGTTTTTT,CASQGASEKLFF
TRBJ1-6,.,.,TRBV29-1,TGCAGCGTGGGGGAGGGAGGTCATTCACCCCTCCACTTT,CSVGEGGHSPLHF
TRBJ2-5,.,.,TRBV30,TGTGCCTGGAGCTCGCGGGAGACCCAGTACTTC,CAWSSRETQYF
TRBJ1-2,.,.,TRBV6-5,TGTGCCACCCAAGCAGGAGGGAGATCCTATGGCTACACCTTC,CATQAGGRSYGYTF
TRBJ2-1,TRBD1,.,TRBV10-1,TGCGCCAGCAGTGGGGGACAGATAGACAACAATGAGCAGTTCTTC,CASSGGQIDNNEQFF
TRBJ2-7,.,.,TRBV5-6,TGTGCCAGCACCGAGGTGACAGGACCTAATGCCGAGCAGTACTTC,CASTEVTGPNAEQYF
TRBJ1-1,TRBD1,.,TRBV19,TGTGCCAGTAGTACACAGGGGCCGAACACTGAAGCTTTCTTT,CASSTQGPNTEAFF
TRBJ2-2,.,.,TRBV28,TGTGCCAGCAGTTTGGCCTGGGGGGTGGGTAACACCGGGGAGCTGTTTTTT,CASSLAWGVGNTGELFF
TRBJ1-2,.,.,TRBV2,TGTGCCAGCAGTGCACAGGCCCATAACTATGGCTACACCTTC,CASSAQAHNYGYTF
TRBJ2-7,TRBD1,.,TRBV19,TGTGCCAGTATCGGGACAGGGCCCTACGAGCAGTACTTC,CASIGTGPYEQYF
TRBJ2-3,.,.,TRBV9,TGTGCCAGCAATCCCCAGGTCAGCACAGATACGCAGTATTTT,CASNPQVSTDTQYF
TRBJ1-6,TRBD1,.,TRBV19,TGTGCCAGTAGTTTTCGACAGGGGAATTCACCCCTCCACTTT,CASSFRQGNSPLHF
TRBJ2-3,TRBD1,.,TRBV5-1,TGCGCCAGCCTTAAACAGGGGGCCCCAGATACGCAGTATTTT,CASLKQGAPDTQYF
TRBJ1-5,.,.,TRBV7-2,TGTGCCAGCAGCCCACGGGTGGGCAATCAGCCCCAGCATTTT,CASSPRVGNQPQHF
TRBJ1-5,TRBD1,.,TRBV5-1,TGCGCCAGCAGCGCAGGGACAGAGGGTCAGCCCCAGCATTTT,CASSAGTEGQPQHF
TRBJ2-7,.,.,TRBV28,TGTGCCAGCAGTTCCTGGCGGGGTACAGGTGGCGGCGATAGCTCCTACGAGCAGTACTTC,CASSSWRGTGGGDSSYEQYF
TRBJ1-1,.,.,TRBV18,TGTGCCAGCTCACCGAGTACCAGGGCGAACACTGAAGCTTTCTTT,CASSPSTRANTEAFF
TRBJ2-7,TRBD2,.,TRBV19,TGTGCCAGTAGTTTCACGACTAGCGACCCCTACGAGCAGTACTTC,CASSFTTSDPYEQYF
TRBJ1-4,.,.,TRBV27,TGTGCCAGCAGTCTCAACGTCGGGGGTATTGAAAAACTGTTTTTT,CASSLNVGGIEKLFF
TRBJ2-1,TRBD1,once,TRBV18,TGTGCCAGTCTACCGGGACAGGGGATTTGGCAGTTCTTC,CASLPGQGIWQFF
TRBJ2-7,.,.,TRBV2,TGTGCCAGCAGTGCCGTTTACGAGCAGTACTTC,CASSAVYEQYF
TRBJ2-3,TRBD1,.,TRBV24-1,TGTGCCACCACTCCGGGACAGGGCCCCACAGATACGCAGTATTTT,CATTPGQGPTDTQYF
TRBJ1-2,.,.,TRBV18,TGTGCCAGCTCACCCCAGGGGCAGGCCGGCTTTAACTATGGCTACACCTTC,CASSPQGQAGFNYGYTF
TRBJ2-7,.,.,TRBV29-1,TGCAGCGTTACGGTTGTCTACGAGCAGTACTTC,CSVTVVYEQYF
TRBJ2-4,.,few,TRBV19,TGTGCCAGCGCGACAGGGGGACTAGCGAGAGCCAAAAACATTCAGTACTTC,CASATGGLARAKNIQYF
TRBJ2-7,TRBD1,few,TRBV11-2,TGTGCCAGCAGCTCGACAGGGGGTACCACCTACGAGCAGTACTTC,CASSSTGGTTYEQYF
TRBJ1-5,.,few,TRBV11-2,TGTGCCAGCAGCTTAGGCGCGTCTGGCAATCAGCCCCAGCATTTT,CASSLGASGNQPQHF
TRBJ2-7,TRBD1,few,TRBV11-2,TGTGCCAGCAGCTTAGCGGCAGGGGGTGGCTACGAGCAGTACTTC,CASSLAAGGGYEQYF
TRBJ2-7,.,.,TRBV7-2,TGTGCCAGCAGCTTAATCCAGGGGAGCTACGAGCAGTACTTC,CASSLIQGSYEQYF
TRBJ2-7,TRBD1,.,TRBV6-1,TGTGCCAGCAGTGATACCGGGACAGCCTTCTACGAGCAGTACTTC,CASSDTGTAFYEQYF
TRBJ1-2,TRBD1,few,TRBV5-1,TGCGCCAGCAGCTTGCCTCCATCCGGGACAGGGGGCAATAGCTATGGCTACACCTTC,CASSLPPSGTGGNSYGYTF
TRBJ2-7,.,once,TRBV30,TGTGCCTGGAGAGACCGGGGAAGGACTACGAAGCAGTACTTC,CAWRDRGRTTKQYF
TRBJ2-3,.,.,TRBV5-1,TGCGCCAGCAGCTTAGGAGACAGTCGAGATACGCAGTATTTT,CASSLGDSRDTQYF